This TCR beta chain emerged from a study of PD-1 blockade in classical Hodgkin lymphoma. Broader study findings: By cycle point C4D1, TCR diversity had risen significantly in CD4+ cells (but not CD8+ cells). Anyone who began nivolumab under 1 year after ASCT was excluded.

All patients experienced relapse after autologous stem cell transplantation, and brentuximab vedotin exposure was variable. V lost 5 bases and J lost 9; bases outside the gene matches: 2. Per the germline V gene, CDR1 is SGHTA and CDR2 is FQGTGA. The CDR3 contains 12 residues. Notes on this clone: The antigen is unknown.

The table came from immunoSEQ multiplex PCR; TCRdb's copy has only in-frame clones and leaves some out. The table lists nearly 25,000 clones, 60% to 80% of them singletons, with approximately 7.2% in the top ten. V and J are TRBV7-3 and TRBJ1-1; 11 bases line up with TRBD1. This clonotype originated in a human donor with classical Hodgkin lymphoma. The sample was peripheral blood mononuclear cells (PBMCs), taken at baseline. The DNA of the CDR3 is TGTGCCAGCAGCAGGACAGGGGGCCAAGCTTTCTTT. Translating it yields CASSRTGGQAFF.